A single sample gave rise to the 10 T cell receptor beta chains below, sequenced in a study of breast tumors, draining lymph nodes, adjacent tissues. Samples came from axillary lymph nodes draining the breast cancer. TCRdb independently ran MiXCR on the multiplex PCR reads; one entry per CDR3 protein. The table includes around 140,000 distinct CDR3 sequences, 20% to 25% detected once. The sample consisted of axillary lymph node tissue. The receptors shown here come from a female donor with breast cancer. Some clones in this sample may be carry-over from other donors' samples.

This clonotype was seen ten or more times. This chain links TRBV20-1 with TRBJ2-5, with a possible D match to TRBD1 (6 bases). CDR1 and CDR2 from the germline V gene are DFQATT and SNEGSKA (reference sequence). The CDR3 is made up of 12 amino acids. V gave up 6 bases and J gave up 5 bases, with 13 bases separating them. CDR3 DNA sequence: TGCAGTGCCCCAATCACAGGGGAGACCCAGTACTTC. The encoded protein is CSAPITGETQYF.

This clonotype occurred many times. The chain is built from TRBV20-1 and TRBJ2-1; D perhaps matches TRBD2 (5 bases). Germline-derived CDR1 and CDR2 are DFQATT and SNEGSKA (reference sequence). The CDR3 contains 12 residues. The germline V and J ends were trimmed by 6 bases and 7 bases, with 13 bases remaining between them. DNA of the CDR3: TGCAGTGCCGCAGGACTCTGGAATGAGCAGTTCTTC. This encodes CSAAGLWNEQFF.

This clonotype has ten or more counts. The V call is TRBV7-9, the J call TRBJ2-7; 9 bases match TRBD1. The V gene's germline CDR1 is SEHNR and CDR2 FQNEAQ (reference sequence). This CDR3 has 13 amino acids. Trimming at V came to 5 bases and at J to 8 bases, leaving 7 bases not matched to a gene. CDR3 sequence reads: CASSGQGRGQQYF. The CDR3 region has the DNA TGTGCCAGCAGCGGACAGGGGCGGGGTCAGCAGTACTTC.

A note on this clonotype: This may be a read error, as it is one base from a much larger clone. The V call is TRBV12-3 or TRBV12-4, the J call TRBJ2-1; D is possibly TRBD1 (6 bases). The CDR3 runs 13 residues. Trimming shortened V by 2 bases and J by 12 bases, and 14 bases separated the two germline ends. CDR3 coding DNA: TGTGCCAGCAGTTTACAGCAGGGGTATGGGCAGTTCTTC. This gives the protein CASSLQQGYGQFF.

This clonotype was counted many times. The chain is built from TRBV5-4 and TRBJ1-6, with unresolved D. There are 15 residues in the CDR3. Trimming pared 2 bases from V and 7 bases from J, leaving 13 bases between. Germline loops: CDR1 SGHNT, CDR2 YYREEE (reference sequence). In DNA form, the CDR3 reads TGTGCCAGCAGCTTCGACATTAGCTTCAATTCACCCCTCCACTTT. It specifies CASSFDISFNSPLHF.

This rearrangement joins TRBV28 to TRBJ1-2, with TRBD1 as a possible D gene (6 bases). Trimming shortened V by 6 bases and J by 8 bases, and 16 bases separated the two germline ends. Looked up from germline, CDR1 is MDHEN and CDR2 is SYDVKM. CDR3 length: 13 residues. Here the CDR3 reads CASSPTGWCGYTF. CDR3 nucleotide sequence: TGTGCCAGCAGCCCTACAGGGTGGTGCGGCTACACCTTC.

As to this clonotype: No conserved phenylalanine or tryptophan ends this CDR3, so it is likely a read error. The V call is TRBV18, the J call TRBJ2-7, with TRBD1 identical over 8 bases. CDR3 length equals 14 residues. Per germline, CDR1 KGHSH and CDR2 LQKENI. CDR3 residues: CVSPRQGAGYEQYS. CDR3 bases: TGTGTCAGCCCGCGCCAGGGGGCTGGCTACGAGCAGTACTCC.

This clonotype showed up many times. This chain joins TRBV30 and TRBJ2-7; D ambiguous. The CDR3 length is 12 residues. Germline V lookup: CDR1 GTSNPN, CDR2 SVGIG (reference sequence). Trimming took off 3 bases at V and 3 bases at J, with 9 bases between the two ends. Here the CDR3 DNA reads TGTGCCTGGAGACCAGTTGGCTACGAGCAGTACTTC. It yields the protein CAWRPVGYEQYF.

This clonotype was recorded at least ten times. This rearrangement joins TRBV29-1 to TRBJ2-5; D not resolved. Trimming stripped 5 bases from V and 1 base from J, with 8 bases between. Germline CDR1 is SQVTM and CDR2 is ANQGSEA. The CDR3 consists of 12 residues. The DNA of the CDR3 is TGCAGCGTTTCCAGGACCCAAGAGACCCAGTACTTC. As protein: CSVSRTQETQYF.

This clonotype showed up many times. The chain links TRBV10-2 to TRBJ2-1; 8 bases line up with TRBD2. The germline V gene has CDR1 WSHSY and CDR2 SAAADI. V trimming: 4 bases; J trimming: 0 bases; junction bases outside the gene matches: 5. This CDR3 spans 16 amino acids. The DNA of the CDR3 is TGCGCCAGCAGTGCACACGGGACTAGCTCCTACAATGAGCAGTTCTTC. Protein: CASSAHGTSSYNEQFF.